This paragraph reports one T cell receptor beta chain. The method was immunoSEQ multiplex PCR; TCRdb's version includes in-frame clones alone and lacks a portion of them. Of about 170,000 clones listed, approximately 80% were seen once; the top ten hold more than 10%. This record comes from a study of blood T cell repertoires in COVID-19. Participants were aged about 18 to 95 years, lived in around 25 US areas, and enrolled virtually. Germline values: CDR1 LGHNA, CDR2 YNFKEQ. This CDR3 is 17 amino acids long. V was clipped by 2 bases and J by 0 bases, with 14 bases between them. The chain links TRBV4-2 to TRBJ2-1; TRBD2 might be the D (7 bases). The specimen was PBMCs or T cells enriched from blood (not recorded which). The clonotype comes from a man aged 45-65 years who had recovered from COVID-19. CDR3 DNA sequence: TGTGCCAGCAGCCAAAGGGGGGGGGCCCACTCCTACAATGAGCAGTTCTTC. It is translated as CASSQRGGAHSYNEQFF.